The entry below gives a single T cell receptor (beta chain) sequence along with its context. The record originates from a study of T-cell reconstitution after alpha-beta-depleted transplantation in children. The TCRbeta library was prepared with unique molecular identifiers. One entry per CDR3 protein, called by TCRdb with MiXCR from the PCR reads. The repertoire includes some 200,000 distinct CDR3 sequences, roughly 8.1% of them detected once, and about a third sits in the top ten. The CDR3 is made up of 15 amino acids. Germline CDR1 reads SGHTA; CDR2 reads FQGNSA. Trimming took 2 bases from V and 3 from J, leaving 13 bases between them.

The chain couples TRBV7-2 to TRBJ1-2; TRBD1 is a possible D gene (5 bases). The material was PBMCs, mostly from graft donor cells, obtained 360 days after TCRalphabeta/CD19-depleted stem cell transplant. The source of this sequence is a male patient aged 2 to 9 who had a stem cell transplant for acute myeloid leukemia, so the T cells may come from the graft donor. CDR3 loop: CASSLNGATDYGYTF. As DNA, the CDR3 is TGTGCCAGCAGCTTAAACGGGGCGACCGACTATGGCTACACCTTC.